The 8 T cell receptor beta chains below were found in one sample sequenced in a study of beta chain features in type 1 diabetes (dated by TCRdb to 2017 to 2018). Libraries were made using the immunoSEQ multiplex PCR assay. All of the isolated RNA was reverse transcribed with the High Capacity cDNA Reverse Transcription Kit, so expressed TCRB transcripts were sequenced. In TCRdb, the immuneACCESS table is reduced to in-frame sequences with V and J assigned. These tables do not hold every clone; where another copy was compared, an unresolved V gene accounts for under half, and the others remain unexplained. The sample data list a few hundred thousand clones, and about a tenth of these were observed just once. The top ten clonotypes cover roughly 1.3% of the sample. The source material was central memory CD4+ T cells from blood. The receptor set was obtained from a man between 18 and 29 years old in good health.

This clone was seen only a few times. The V call is TRBV6-1, the J call TRBJ2-3, with D uncertain. CDR1 is MNHNS, CDR2 SASEGT, per germline. The CDR3 spans 12 residues. V lost 8 bases and J 5 bases, leaving 11 bases between the germline ends. The CDR3 region is CASGEWLDTQYF. The CDR3 region has the DNA TGTGCCAGCGGGGAATGGTTAGATACGCAGTATTTT.

This chain uses TRBV6-6 with TRBJ2-3; 7 bases match TRBD2. The germline V gene encodes CDR1 MNHNY and CDR2 SVGAGI (reference sequence). Trimming at V came to 2 bases and at J to 2 bases, leaving 4 bases not matched to a gene. CDR3 length: 15 amino acids. CDR3 loop: CASSYRREYTDTQYF. The CDR3 coding sequence is TGTGCCAGCAGTTACCGGCGGGAGTACACAGATACGCAGTATTTT.

There are a few counts of this clone. Additional DNA sequences in this sample encode the identical CDR3. The chain has TRBV4-1 and TRBJ2-5, with D possibly being TRBD1 or TRBD2 (5 bases each). Per the germline V gene, CDR1 is MGHRA and CDR2 is YSYEKL. The CDR3 covers 14 residues. Deletions cut 1 base from V and 4 bases from J, with 10 bases between. CDR3 residues: CASSQGEGRETQYF. The CDR3 nucleotides are TGCGCCAGCAGCCAAGGAGAGGGGCGAGAGACCCAGTACTTC.

A few counts support this clone. This sequence joins TRBV9 and TRBJ2-5; D is possibly TRBD1 or TRBD2 (5 bases each). The CDR3 runs to 14 residues. The V end lost 0 bases, the J end lost 8 bases, and 14 bases lay between the germline ends. Germline V gene sequence: CDR1 SGDLS, CDR2 YYNGEE. In nucleotides, the CDR3 is TGTGCCAGCAGCGTAGTGGGGCTAGCCGGCACCCAGTACTTC. Its protein is CASSVVGLAGTQYF.

The chain has TRBV6-1 and TRBJ2-1; 10 nucleotides agree with TRBD2. Germline V gives CDR1 MNHNS, CDR2 SASEGT. The J segment lost 0 bases and the V segment lost 6 bases, leaving 2 bases of the junction unmatched. This CDR3 is built from 15 residues. Here the CDR3 reads CASRASGSSYNEQFF. In nucleotides, the CDR3 is TGTGCCAGCAGGGCTAGCGGGAGCTCCTACAATGAGCAGTTCTTC.

In this sample, this clone turned up a few times. Written as DNA, the CDR3 is TGTGCCAGCAGCTTGGCAGGAGTGGAAGATACGCAGTATTTT. This encodes CASSLAGVEDTQYF. The J gene is TRBJ2-3, the V gene TRBV5-4; D is undetermined. This CDR3 is built from 14 residues. Trimming took off 0 bases at V and 5 bases at J, with 10 bases between the two ends. Germline V gene data show CDR1 as SGHNT and CDR2 as YYREEE (reference sequence).

The rearrangement uses TRBV9 and TRBJ2-7, with D hard to call. Trimming cost V 3 bases and J 5 bases, with 6 bases left between them. Germline assignment: CDR1 SGDLS and CDR2 YYNGEE. The CDR3 is 11 residues long. The CDR3 coding sequence is TGTGCCAGCAGCGCAGAAGACGAGCAGTACTTC. As protein: CASSAEDEQYF. Full variable domain (remainder filled in from reference TRBV9 and TRBJ2-7): DSGVTQTPKHLITATGQRVTLRCSPRSGDLSVYWYQQSLDQGLQFLIQYYNGEERAKGNILERFSAQQFPDLHSELNLSSLELGDSALYFCASSAEDEQYFGPGTRLTVT.

This clone has only a few counts. V and J are TRBV5-1 and TRBJ2-7; TRBD2 aligns across 9 bases. Germline V CDR1 and CDR2: SGHRS, YFSETQ. The J segment lost 5 bases and the V segment lost 7 bases, leaving 16 bases of the junction unmatched. The CDR3 loop spans 16 amino acids. The CDR3 DNA follows: TGCGCCAGCCGCGAGGTTGTGTCTAGCGGGATCCACGAGCAGTACTTC. The encoded protein is CASREVVSSGIHEQYF.